This TCR beta chain was identified in a study of post-analysis software for immune sequencing data. About the research overall: Relapsing-remitting, secondary progressive and progressive-relapsing forms of multiple sclerosis all featured among disease courses.

Turning to this clonotype: What it binds is unknown.

Germline values: CDR1 SGHKS, CDR2 YYEKEE (reference sequence). V trimming: 3 bases; J trimming: 1 base; junction bases outside the gene matches: 7. This CDR3 is built from 16 residues. TCR beta cDNA libraries had unique molecular identifiers. Once roughly 0.9 to 11 million T cells were used, roughly 490,000 cDNA molecules resulted. MiXCR, run by TCRdb on the PCR reads, gives a single entry per CDR3 protein. The repertoire includes hundreds of thousands of distinct CDR3 sequences, roughly 46% of them detected once, and 1.7% sits in the top ten. The study's findings and limits: In patients, roughly 5 TRBV segments were more frequent than in controls, with TRBV5-6, TRBV5-1 and TRBV20-1 among them. Samples from a shared batch, those prepared together, strongly co-clustered by F measure.

The TCR sequence derives from a girl aged 5-17 years with multiple sclerosis. The sequencing input was blood. The chain is built from TRBV5-5 and TRBJ1-5, with 7 bases matching TRBD1. CDR3 protein: CASSSRPGQSNQPQHF. CDR3 DNA sequence: TGTGCCAGCAGCTCCCGGCCGGGACAGAGCAATCAGCCCCAGCATTTT. The full variable domain, its missing parts supplied by reference TRBV5-5 and TRBJ1-5, is DAGVTQSPTHLIKTRGQQVTLRCSPISGHKSVSWYQQVLGQGPQFIFQYYEKEERGRGNFPDRFSARQFPNYSSELNVNALLLGDSALYLCASSSRPGQSNQPQHFGDGTRLSIL.